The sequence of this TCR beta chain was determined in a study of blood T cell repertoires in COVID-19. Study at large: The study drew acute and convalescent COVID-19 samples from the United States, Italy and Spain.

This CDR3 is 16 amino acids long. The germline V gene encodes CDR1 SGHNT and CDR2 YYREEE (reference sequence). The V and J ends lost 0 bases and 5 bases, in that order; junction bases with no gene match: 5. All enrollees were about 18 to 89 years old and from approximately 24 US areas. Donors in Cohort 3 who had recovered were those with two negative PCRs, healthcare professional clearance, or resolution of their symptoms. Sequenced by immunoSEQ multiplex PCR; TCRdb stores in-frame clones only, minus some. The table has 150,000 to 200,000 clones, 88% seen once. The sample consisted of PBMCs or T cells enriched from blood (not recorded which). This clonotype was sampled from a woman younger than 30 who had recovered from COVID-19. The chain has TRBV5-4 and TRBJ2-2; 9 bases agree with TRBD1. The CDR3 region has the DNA TGTGCCAGCAGCTTGGGAGTACAGGGGGCGACCGGGGAGCTGTTTTTT. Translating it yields CASSLGVQGATGELFF. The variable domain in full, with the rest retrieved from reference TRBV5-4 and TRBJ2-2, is ETGVTQSPTHLIKTRGQQVTLRCSSQSGHNTVSWYQQALGQGPQFIFQYYREEENGRGNFPPRFSGLQFPNYSSELNVNALELDDSALYLCASSLGVQGATGELFFGEGSRLTVL.